The next 18 T cell receptor beta chains were all read from a single sample in a study of beta chain features in type 1 diabetes. Sequencing targeted expressed TCRB transcripts, as all isolated RNA had been reverse transcribed. Here immunoSEQ multiplex PCR was the method, and the copy in TCRdb shows in-frame clones only, minus some. The repertoire consists of fewer than 250,000 clones, with over 7.5% occurring once and the leading ten covering about 0.03%. The material sequenced was naive CD4+ T cells from blood. The receptors originated from a woman under 30 in good health.

V usage is TRBV2 and J usage is TRBJ2-1; 11 bases map to TRBD2. The length of the CDR3 is 15 residues. Germline V gene data show CDR1 as SNHLY and CDR2 as FYNNEI. V trimming: 6 bases; J trimming: 7 bases; junction bases outside the gene matches: 8. CDR3 sequence (DNA): TGTGCCAGCAGCGAACTAGCGGGAGTGGCTAATGAGCAGTTCTTC. Its protein product is CASSELAGVANEQFF.

V is TRBV28 and J is TRBJ2-5, with D perhaps matching TRBD2 (5 bases). Trimming stripped 3 bases from V and 9 bases from J, with 11 bases between. The CDR3 has 12 residues. Germline CDR1 is MDHEN and CDR2 is SYDVKM. The CDR3 spells CASSLGSGSQYF. The CDR3 DNA follows: TGTGCCAGCAGTTTGGGATCGGGGTCCCAGTACTTC. Supplemented by reference TRBV28 and TRBJ2-5, the full variable domain reads DVKVTQSSRYLVKRTGEKVFLECVQDMDHENMFWYRQDPGLGLRLIYFSYDVKMKEKGDIPEGYSVSREKKERFSLILESASTNQTSMYLCASSLGSGSQYFGPGTRLLVL.

The rearrangement links TRBV30 to TRBJ2-3; possibly TRBD1 for D (6 bases). Trimming stripped 4 bases from V and 12 bases from J, with 29 bases between. Germline V gives CDR1 GTSNPN, CDR2 SVGIG (reference sequence). The length of the CDR3 is 16 residues. The CDR3 region is CAWMGASLLPVLTQYF. The DNA of the CDR3 is TGTGCCTGGATGGGGGCCTCCCTCCTACCGGTCCTCACTCAGTATTTT.

This clone was detected once. CDR3 DNA: TGCGCCAGCAGCTTGGTGGCTAGCGGGCCCGGGGAGCTGTTTTTT. Protein sequence: CASSLVASGPGELFF. The chain uses TRBV5-1 and TRBJ2-2, with TRBD2 identical over 8 bases. V lost 0 bases, J lost 6 bases, and 4 bases stayed unmatched. The CDR3 extends over 15 amino acids. Germline V lookup: CDR1 SGHRS, CDR2 YFSETQ.

This clone was seen more than once but under ten times. V gene TRBV28 combines with J gene TRBJ1-1; unclear D gene. The CDR3 covers 16 residues. Germline CDR1 reads MDHEN; CDR2 reads SYDVKM. Trimming shortened V by 5 bases and J by 7 bases, and 23 bases separated the two germline ends. The CDR3 DNA is TGTGCCAGCAGTCCCCGGGCCCCTTTCCGGGGTGTTGAAGCTTTCTTT. It is translated as CASSPRAPFRGVEAFF.

The chain combines TRBV2 with TRBJ1-1; D gene ambiguous. The V and J ends lost 7 bases and 2 bases respectively, with 11 bases between them. This CDR3 is 13 amino acids long. Germline V gene sequence: CDR1 SNHLY, CDR2 FYNNEI. The DNA for the CDR3 is TGTGCCAGCAAGTACAGAGATAACACTGAAGCTTTCTTT. Translating it yields CASKYRDNTEAFF.

The gene calls are TRBV15 and TRBJ1-5, with TRBD1 matching 9 bases. Germline CDR1 LNHNV, CDR2 YYDKDF (reference sequence). Unmatched junction bases numbered 4, after V lost 1 base and J lost 12 bases. The CDR3 runs 13 residues. CDR3 sequence: CATSRGTTGGQHF. In nucleotides, the CDR3 is TGTGCCACCAGCAGAGGCACGACAGGGGGCCAGCATTTT. Filled out from reference TRBV15 and TRBJ1-5, the complete variable domain reads DAMVIQNPRYQVTQFGKPVTLSCSQTLNHNVMYWYQQKSSQAPKLLFHYYDKDFNNEADTPDNFQSRRPNTSFCFLDIRSPGLGDTAMYLCATSRGTTGGQHFGDGTRLSIL.

This clone was detected only a few times. J is TRBJ2-5 and V is TRBV5-1; no firm D call. Trimming shortened V by 4 bases and J by 0 bases, and 4 bases separated the two germline ends. The germline V gene encodes CDR1 SGHRS and CDR2 YFSETQ. There are 12 residues in the CDR3. The CDR3 sequence: CASSTDQETQYF. CDR3 bases: TGCGCCAGCAGCACGGACCAAGAGACCCAGTACTTC.

The chain carries TRBV11-2 and TRBJ1-4; D may be TRBD1 (5 bases). Trimming removed 1 base from V and 8 bases from J, with 8 bases in between. The CDR3 runs to 13 residues. Germline loops: CDR1 SGHAT, CDR2 FQNNGV. CDR3 in amino acids: CASSLAGGEKLFF. CDR3 nucleotides: TGTGCCAGCAGCTTAGCGGGGGGAGAAAAACTGTTTTTT.

This clone has a handful of counts. The chain has TRBV5-1 and TRBJ1-6; possibly TRBD1 for D (6 bases). The CDR3 runs 14 residues. V shed 4 bases and J shed 4 bases, with 9 bases lying between them. Per germline, CDR1 SGHRS and CDR2 YFSETQ. The CDR3: CASSPDSYNSPLHF. DNA for the CDR3: TGCGCCAGCAGCCCGGACAGTTATAATTCACCCCTCCACTTT.

The table lists this clone with a few counts. The chain uses TRBV11-2 and TRBJ2-2; tentatively, D is TRBD2 (6 bases). This CDR3 is 15 amino acids long. The germline CDR1 and CDR2 sequences are SGHAT and FQNNGV. V was pared by 7 bases and J by 1 base, with 13 bases between. CDR3 residues: CASTLRDLNTGELFF. In nucleotides, the CDR3 is TGTGCCAGCACCCTGCGGGACCTGAACACCGGGGAGCTGTTTTTT.

The chain is built from TRBV11-3 and TRBJ2-7, with D possibly matching TRBD1 (6 bases). The germline V gene has CDR1 SGHNT and CDR2 YENEEA. CDR3 length: 15 amino acids. V gave up 3 bases and J gave up 0 bases, with 12 bases separating them. The CDR3 region is CASSLATGASYEQYF. The CDR3 DNA sequence: TGTGCCAGCAGCTTGGCGACAGGAGCCTCCTACGAGCAGTACTTC. The full variable domain, with the rest looked up from reference TRBV11-3 and TRBJ2-7, is EAGVVQSPRYKIIEKKQPVAFWCNPISGHNTLYWYLQNLGQGPELLIRYENEEAVDDSQLPKDRFSAERLKGVDSTLKIQPAELGDSAVYLCASSLATGASYEQYFGPGTRLTVT.

The CDR3: CASSKGSYEQYF. CDR3 DNA: TGTGCCAGCAGCAAAGGGAGCTACGAGCAGTACTTC. The genes are TRBV21-1 and TRBJ2-7; the table's D call TRBD2 went unverified against the DNA. TRBV21-1 is annotated as a pseudogene. The CDR3 contains 12 residues.

This sequence joins TRBV4-1 and TRBJ2-7; 9 bases are a match to TRBD2. With V trimmed by 4 bases and J by 0 bases, 7 bases remained unmatched. The CDR3 spans 16 residues. Germline V gives CDR1 MGHRA, CDR2 YSYEKL. CDR3 in DNA: TGCGCCAGCAGCCCGTTTGGCGGGAGGGCCTCCTACGAGCAGTACTTC. Its protein product is CASSPFGGRASYEQYF.

Many counts were recorded for this clone. CDR3 sequence (DNA): TGCAGCGTTAACAGGGACACCGGGGAGCTGTTTTTT. Translated, it gives CSVNRDTGELFF. The V call is TRBV29-1, the J call TRBJ2-2; TRBD1 is a possible D gene (6 bases). Germline CDR1 reads SQVTM; CDR2 reads ANQGSEA. This CDR3 spans 12 amino acids. Trimming cost V 5 bases and J 3 bases, with 7 bases left between them.

This chain joins TRBV6-6 and TRBJ1-1; 7 bases are shared with TRBD1. CDR1 and CDR2 from the germline V gene are MNHNY and SVGAGI (reference sequence). Trimming took 5 bases from V and 8 from J; bases not matched to a gene: 5. CDR3 size: 12 residues. The CDR3: CASSKDRREAFF. As DNA, the CDR3 is TGTGCCAGCAGTAAGGACAGGCGAGAAGCTTTCTTT.

The genes are TRBV7-3 and TRBJ2-1, with 10 bases matching TRBD1. The CDR3 sequence is 19 residues long. From germline, CDR1 is SGHTA and CDR2 FQGTGA. V lost 3 bases, J lost 6 bases, and 17 bases stayed unmatched. The CDR3 spells CASSFLDWDRGSGLNEQFF. The CDR3 nucleotides read TGTGCCAGCAGCTTCCTGGACTGGGACAGGGGATCGGGGCTCAATGAGCAGTTCTTC.

This clone has a handful of counts. The rearrangement joins TRBV6-5 to TRBJ2-7, with 9 bases fitting TRBD1. In germline, CDR1 is MNHEY, CDR2 SVGAGI. V trimming: 6 bases; J trimming: 4 bases; junction bases outside the gene matches: 4. This CDR3 is 13 amino acids long. This CDR3 reads CASRRTGEYEQYF. The CDR3 region has the DNA TGTGCCAGCAGAAGGACAGGGGAGTACGAGCAGTACTTC.